Below are 31 T cell receptor beta chains sequenced from a single sample in a study of blood T cell repertoires in COVID-19. The repertoire was sequenced with immunoSEQ multiplex PCR; TCRdb's copy has only in-frame clones and lacks some. The sample includes 250,000 to 300,000 clones, 65% to 90% of them seen just once. Sequencing was done on a sample of peripheral blood. Every receptor here comes from a man in his fifties with active or convalescent COVID-19.

This chain links TRBV11-3 with TRBJ2-1; 8 bases are a match to TRBD2. The germline V gene has CDR1 SGHNT and CDR2 YENEEA. This CDR3 is built from 15 residues. J lost 7 bases, V lost 2 bases, and 7 bases had no gene match. CDR3 residues: CASSLSGGRSNEQFF. The CDR3 DNA reads TGTGCCAGCAGCTTAAGCGGCGGGAGGTCAAATGAGCAGTTCTTC.

The chain employs TRBV3-1 (or the pseudogene TRBV3-2) and TRBJ1-2, with a weak D call TRBD1 (6 bases). The CDR3 runs 13 residues. V lost 3 bases and J 4 bases, leaving 9 bases between the germline ends. CDR1 and CDR2 (germline): LGHDT, YNNKEL (reference sequence). The CDR3 region is CASSHQGSYGYTF. The CDR3 coding sequence is TGTGCCAGCAGCCATCAGGGGAGCTATGGCTACACCTTC.

The genes are TRBV6-5 and TRBJ1-1, with 10 positions matching TRBD1. Germline CDR1 is MNHEY and CDR2 is SVGAGI. The ends lost 7 bases at V and 4 bases at J; junction bases unmatched: 9. This CDR3 is built from 15 residues. The CDR3 protein is CASTSDRGLGTEAFF. The CDR3 nucleotides are TGTGCCAGCACCTCGGACAGGGGGTTGGGCACTGAAGCTTTCTTT.

This clone was detected a few times. This chain joins TRBV6-5 and TRBJ1-1; tentative D call: TRBD1 (5 bases). Deletions cut 9 bases from V and 6 bases from J, with 17 bases between. This CDR3 spans 13 amino acids. CDR1 MNHEY and CDR2 SVGAGI come from the germline V gene. The CDR3 nucleotides read TGTGCCAGTCTGGGACGTGGGGGGGCTGAAGCTTTCTTT. Its translation: CASLGRGGAEAFF.

This rearrangement joins TRBV4-2 to TRBJ1-2; D remains ambiguous. The germline CDR1 and CDR2 sequences are LGHNA and YNFKEQ. This CDR3 is built from 15 residues. V gave up 0 bases and J gave up 7 bases, with 15 bases separating them. The CDR3 coding sequence is TGTGCCAGCAGCCAAGATTGGAGAAGCTCTAGTGGCTACACCTTC. This codes for CASSQDWRSSSGYTF.

This chain links TRBV5-1 with TRBJ1-1, with 7 bases lining up with TRBD1. The germline V gene encodes CDR1 SGHRS and CDR2 YFSETQ. There are 14 residues in the CDR3. The trim removed 4 bases at V and 2 bases at J, leaving 5 bases unmatched. Here the CDR3 reads CASSGGQLNTEAFF. In DNA, the CDR3 is TGCGCCAGCAGCGGGGGACAGCTAAACACTGAAGCTTTCTTT.

The chain recombines TRBV2 with TRBJ1-2, with 9 bases identical to TRBD1. CDR1 and CDR2 (germline): SNHLY, FYNNEI. The junction had 17 bases not matched to a gene; V was cut back by 4 bases and J by 8 bases. The CDR3 covers 17 residues. The CDR3 protein is CASSVRPGQGNAKGYTF. The DNA of the CDR3 is TGTGCCAGCAGTGTTAGACCGGGACAGGGCAATGCGAAGGGCTACACCTTC. Variable domain in full (rest from reference TRBV2 and TRBJ1-2): EPEVTQTPSHQVTQMGQEVILRCVPISNHLYFYWYRQILGQKVEFLVSFYNNEISEKSEIFDDQFSVERPDGSNFTLKIRSTKLEDSAMYFCASSVRPGQGNAKGYTFGSGTRLTVV.

For this clone: Other DNA sequences in this sample translate to the same CDR3. This chain connects TRBV6-5 to TRBJ1-2, with 7 bases fitting TRBD1. The length of the CDR3 is 15 residues. V dropped 2 bases and J dropped 2; count of bases not matched to a gene: 5. Germline V gene data show CDR1 as MNHEY and CDR2 as SVGAGI. CDR3 amino acids: CASSYRQGGNYGYTF. CDR3 sequence (DNA): TGTGCCAGCAGTTACAGACAGGGCGGAAACTATGGCTACACCTTC.

This sequence joins TRBV10-3 and TRBJ2-6; TRBD1 matches 8 bases. CDR3 length: 16 amino acids. Germline trimming cut 7 bases from V and 0 bases from J; bases unmatched to any gene: 5. Per the germline V gene, CDR1 is ENHRY and CDR2 is SYGVKD. The CDR3 protein is CAITRDRNSGANVLTF. The CDR3 region has the DNA TGTGCCATCACGAGGGACAGGAACTCTGGGGCCAACGTCCTGACTTTC.

The chain employs TRBV7-8 and TRBJ1-3, with D unresolved. The CDR3 covers 14 residues. Germline V lookup: CDR1 SGHVS, CDR2 FQNEAQ. Trimming left V 3 bases short and J 5 bases short, with 11 bases between. The CDR3 nucleotides are TGTGCCAGCAGCTTCCATCCCAGAAGAAACACCATATATTTT. It is translated as CASSFHPRRNTIYF. The full variable domain, completed using reference TRBV7-8 and TRBJ1-3, is GAGVSQSPRYKVAKRGQDVALRCDPISGHVSLFWYQQALGQGPEFLTYFQNEAQLDKSGLPSDRFFAERPEGSVSTLKIQRTQQEDSAVYLCASSFHPRRNTIYFGEGSWLTVV.

By share, this clone ranks as medium-sized. The CDR3 sequence is CSAPGQSGYTF. In nucleotides, the CDR3 is TGCAGTGCTCCTGGACAGTCCGGCTACACCTTC. The rearrangement links TRBV20-1 to TRBJ1-2; a weak D match, TRBD1 (6 bases). Germline CDR1 is DFQATT and CDR2 is SNEGSKA (reference sequence). V lost 5 bases, J lost 8 bases, and 12 bases lay in between. This CDR3 has 11 residues.

This chain joins TRBV11-2 and TRBJ1-1; D ambiguous. The V end lost 1 base, the J end lost 3 bases, and 6 bases lay between the germline ends. The CDR3 totals 13 residues. Germline lookup yields CDR1 SGHAT and CDR2 FQNNGV. The CDR3 DNA reads as TGTGCCAGCAGCTTAGCAGAGGACACTGAAGCTTTCTTT. Its protein is CASSLAEDTEAFF. Complete variable domain (other parts from reference TRBV11-2 and TRBJ1-1): EAGVAQSPRYKIIEKRQSVAFWCNPISGHATLYWYQQILGQGPKLLIQFQNNGVVDDSQLPKDRFSAERLKGVDSTLKIQPAKLEDSAVYLCASSLAEDTEAFFGQGTRLTVV.

The chain couples TRBV12-3 or TRBV12-4 to TRBJ1-2; 7 bases line up with TRBD1. The length of the CDR3 is 13 residues. With V trimmed by 3 bases and J by 5 bases, 3 bases remained unmatched. Here the CDR3 DNA reads TGTGCCAGCAGTTTTGGACAGGAATATGGCTACACCTTC. Protein product: CASSFGQEYGYTF.

The CDR3 DNA reads TGTGCCAGCAGCTTGTCGGGCGGGGCCACAGATACGCAGTATTTT. Its translation: CASSLSGGATDTQYF. J is TRBJ2-3 and V is TRBV5-4, with D possibly matching TRBD2 (6 bases). V lost 1 base to trimming and J lost 2 bases, with 11 bases between them. Germline CDR1 is SGHNT and CDR2 is YYREEE (reference sequence). The CDR3 totals 15 residues. Together with reference TRBV5-4 and TRBJ2-3, the CDR3 gives the full variable domain: ETGVTQSPTHLIKTRGQQVTLRCSSQSGHNTVSWYQQALGQGPQFIFQYYREEENGRGNFPPRFSGLQFPNYSSELNVNALELDDSALYLCASSLSGGATDTQYFGPGTRLTVL.

This clone has a single count. The V and J genes are TRBV6-5 and TRBJ1-6; D possibly corresponds to TRBD1 (5 bases). CDR3 length: 15 residues. Germline V CDR1 and CDR2: MNHEY, SVGAGI. V shed 6 bases and J shed 8 bases, with 17 bases lying between them. Written as DNA, the CDR3 is TGTGCCAGCAGGCCGACCCCCCAGGGCTATTCACCCCTCCACTTT. It translates to CASRPTPQGYSPLHF.

This clone occurred a few times. The chain is built from TRBV28 and TRBJ1-2; 9 nucleotides align to TRBD1. The CDR3 extends over 18 amino acids. Germline V lookup: CDR1 MDHEN, CDR2 SYDVKM. The V segment lost 4 bases and the J segment 2 bases; nucleotides outside the gene matches: 14. CDR3 in amino acids: CASSSPGQGLSVNYGYTF. In DNA form, the CDR3 reads TGTGCCAGCAGTTCACCGGGACAGGGACTTTCAGTGAACTATGGCTACACCTTC.

The chain joins TRBV9 to TRBJ1-3; D might be TRBD1 (6 bases). This CDR3 spans 14 amino acids. CDR1 is SGDLS, CDR2 YYNGEE, per germline. Trimming cost V 4 bases and J 2 bases, with 10 bases left between them. The CDR3 protein is CASSSGTTGNTIYF. Written as DNA, the CDR3 is TGTGCCAGCAGCTCCGGGACAACTGGAAACACCATATATTTT.

This chain uses TRBV7-9 with TRBJ2-5, with D maybe TRBD2 (6 bases). CDR1 is SEHNR and CDR2 is FQNEAQ in the germline V gene (reference sequence). V was clipped by 5 bases and J by 3 bases, with 16 bases between them. The CDR3 is 15 amino acids. CDR3 DNA: TGTGCCAGCAGCCCCCTAGGCGGGATGAAAGAGACCCAGTACTTC. Protein: CASSPLGGMKETQYF. The full variable domain, completed using reference TRBV7-9 and TRBJ2-5, is DTGVSQNPRHKITKRGQNVTFRCDPISEHNRLYWYRQTLGQGPEFLTYFQNEAQLEKSRLLSDRFSAERPKGSFSTLEIQRTEQGDSAMYLCASSPLGGMKETQYFGPGTRLLVL.

This chain uses TRBV12-3 or TRBV12-4 with TRBJ2-1; no reliable D call. V lost 6 bases and J lost 2, with 5 bases in between. This CDR3 is 12 amino acids long. As DNA, the CDR3 is TGTGCCAGCAGCCCAACCTACAATGAGCAGTTCTTC. The encoded protein is CASSPTYNEQFF.

The CDR3 coding sequence is TGTGCCAGCAGCTTGGCCAGGGCCTCTTTCTTT. Translated: CASSLARASFF. The chain employs TRBV5-5 and TRBJ1-1, with D perhaps matching TRBD1 (5 bases). Trimming pared 0 bases from V and 12 bases from J, leaving 9 bases between. The CDR3 loop spans 11 amino acids. Germline V lookup: CDR1 SGHKS, CDR2 YYEKEE (reference sequence).

The chain has TRBV5-5 and TRBJ2-7; D might be TRBD1 (5 bases). Germline assignment: CDR1 SGHKS and CDR2 YYEKEE (reference sequence). V was shortened by 4 bases and J by 2 bases, with 16 bases between the two germline ends. This CDR3 comprises 15 residues. In DNA, the CDR3 is TGTGCCAGCAGCCCTCAGGGCCCCTTAACCTACGAGCAGTACTTC. Encoded protein: CASSPQGPLTYEQYF.

The sample holds one count of this clone. The V call is TRBV4-1, the J call TRBJ2-7, with a weak D call TRBD1 (6 bases). The CDR3 covers 15 residues. Germline V lookup: CDR1 MGHRA, CDR2 YSYEKL. The V end lost 0 bases, the J end lost 4 bases, and 13 bases lay between the germline ends. Written as DNA, the CDR3 is TGCGCCAGCAGCCAAGATTGGGGCAGGGGTTACGAGCAGTACTTC. Residues: CASSQDWGRGYEQYF.

This clone turned up a few times. V usage is TRBV10-3 and J usage is TRBJ1-6; D call uncertain. The V gene's germline CDR1 is ENHRY and CDR2 SYGVKD. The V end lost 4 bases, the J end lost 7 bases, and 8 bases lay between the germline ends. The CDR3 runs 13 residues. CDR3 coding DNA: TGTGCCATCAGTGGAGGATCCAATTCACCCCTCCACTTT. This encodes CAISGGSNSPLHF.

This clone was detected only a few times. This chain uses TRBV5-1 with TRBJ1-2; no clear D. V shed 4 bases and J shed 0 bases, with 10 bases lying between them. CDR3 length equals 14 residues. Germline V CDR1 and CDR2: SGHRS, YFSETQ. The CDR3 here is CASSLSGANYGYTF. CDR3 bases: TGCGCCAGCAGCCTTTCCGGGGCTAACTATGGCTACACCTTC.

This chain joins TRBV30 and TRBJ1-5; 8 nucleotides match TRBD1. In germline, CDR1 is GTSNPN, CDR2 SVGIG (reference sequence). With V trimmed by 2 bases and J by 6 bases, 6 bases remained unmatched. The CDR3 is made up of 14 amino acids. The CDR3 DNA follows: TGTGCCTGGAGTCTTGGACAGGGTATTCAGCCCCAGCATTTT. Its protein is CAWSLGQGIQPQHF.

V and J are TRBV18 and TRBJ2-7; 12 positions agree with TRBD1. V dropped 6 bases and J dropped 5; count of bases not matched to a gene: 8. This CDR3 is 15 amino acids long. The V gene's germline CDR1 is KGHSH and CDR2 LQKENI. CDR3 nucleotide sequence: TGTGCCAGCTCTCTTATGGGACAGGGGGCCAACGAGCAGTACTTC. Translation: CASSLMGQGANEQYF.

The chain combines TRBV28 with TRBJ1-5; 12 nucleotides match TRBD1. V was pared by 3 bases and J by 2 bases, with 8 bases of the junction left unmatched. CDR1 MDHEN and CDR2 SYDVKM come from the germline V gene. The CDR3 sequence is 18 residues long. In nucleotides, the CDR3 is TGTGCCAGCAGTTTGGGGACAGGGGGCCAATATGGCAATCAGCCCCAGCATTTT. Translation: CASSLGTGGQYGNQPQHF.

This chain links TRBV10-3 with TRBJ2-5; 13 bases are a match to TRBD2. The CDR3 length is 14 residues. Germline V CDR1 and CDR2: ENHRY, SYGVKD. V gave up 4 bases and J gave up 5 bases; unmatched junction bases: 1. CDR3 in DNA: TGTGCCATCAGTGGGGGACTAGCGGGGGAGACCCAGTACTTC. Translating it yields CAISGGLAGETQYF.

This clone was observed a handful of times. The rearrangement links TRBV5-1 to TRBJ1-2, with D maybe TRBD1 (6 bases). V dropped 6 bases and J dropped 6 bases, with 18 bases sitting between them. Germline CDR1 is SGHRS and CDR2 is YFSETQ. This CDR3 is built from 14 residues. The CDR3 loop is CASTPGRGLHGYTF. CDR3 nucleotide sequence: TGCGCCAGCACTCCAGGGAGGGGGTTACATGGCTACACCTTC.

The chain carries TRBV9 and TRBJ2-5, with TRBD2 matching over 11 bases. The junction had 7 bases not matched to a gene; V was cut back by 4 bases and J by 5 bases. Germline V gives CDR1 SGDLS, CDR2 YYNGEE. CDR3 size: 15 residues. Here the CDR3 DNA reads TGTGCCAGCAGCCGTAGCGGGAGGGCCCAGGAGACCCAGTACTTC. This encodes CASSRSGRAQETQYF. Full variable domain (missing parts from reference TRBV9 and TRBJ2-5): DSGVTQTPKHLITATGQRVTLRCSPRSGDLSVYWYQQSLDQGLQFLIQYYNGEERAKGNILERFSAQQFPDLHSELNLSSLELGDSALYFCASSRSGRAQETQYFGPGTRLLVL.

This clone was seen more than once but under ten times. The V call is TRBV19, the J call TRBJ1-3; 9 bases agree with TRBD1. This CDR3 has 14 amino acids. Germline V gene data show CDR1 as LNHDA and CDR2 as SQIVND (reference sequence). V gave up 9 bases and J gave up 3 bases; unmatched junction bases: 6. For the CDR3, the DNA is TGTGCCAGCCGCACAGGGGGCGTTGGAAACACCATATATTTT. It codes for CASRTGGVGNTIYF.